A selection of T cell receptor beta chains follows, all from one sample in a study of T cell changes during pregnancy in multiple sclerosis. The table came from immunoSEQ multiplex PCR; TCRdb's copy has only in-frame clones and leaves some out. The table records tens of thousands of clones, 90% to 95% of them present only once. Sequences were derived from CD4+ T cells from peripheral blood mononuclear cells, sampled in the third trimester of pregnancy. These receptors were taken from a female donor with multiple sclerosis, enrolled in a pregnancy study. Each CDR3 is given with its conserved first and last residue. The D gene is left open where the match is weak. Expanded clones are given a class, and other clones once, few, many or no size at all.

J: TRBJ1-1; D: TRBD1; size: NA; V: TRBV7-3; DNA: TGTGCCAGCAGCCGATCCGGACAGGGTAAAGGGGGGGCTTTCTTT; CDR3: CASSRSGQGKGGAFF
J: TRBJ2-7; D: TRBD2; size: NA; V: TRBV4-2; DNA: TGTGCCAGCAGCGGGAAAGCGGGAATAACCTACGAGCAGTACTTC; CDR3: CASSGKAGITYEQYF
J: TRBJ1-1; D: NA; size: NA; V: TRBV14; DNA: TGTGCCAGCAGCCAGTTCATGAACACTGAAGCTTTCTTT; CDR3: CASSQFMNTEAFF
J: TRBJ2-7; D: TRBD2; size: once; V: TRBV29-1; DNA: TGCAGCGCCCGGACTAGCGGGAAGTACGAGCAGTACTTC; CDR3: CSARTSGKYEQYF
J: TRBJ2-1; D: TRBD1; size: NA; V: TRBV11-2; DNA: TGTGCCAGCAGCTCGGTGGGACAGGGGACCAGGTATGAGCAGTTCTTC; CDR3: CASSSVGQGTRYEQFF
J: TRBJ2-5; D: TRBD2; size: NA; V: TRBV5-1; DNA: TGCGCCAGCAGCCCGGGACTAGCGGCAGGGGGGAGGCAAGAGACCCAGTACTTC; CDR3: CASSPGLAAGGRQETQYF
J: TRBJ1-3; D: NA; size: NA; V: TRBV18; DNA: TGTGCCAGCTCACCGTTTTTTATAAAGAGCTCTGGAAACACCATATATTTT; CDR3: CASSPFFIKSSGNTIYF
J: TRBJ2-3; D: NA; size: NA; V: TRBV2; DNA: TGTGCCAGCAGTGAACGTACAGGGAAGTATGTATTTGTCTGGTCCGATACGCAGTATTTT; CDR3: CASSERTGKYVFVWSDTQYF
J: TRBJ2-7; D: NA; size: NA; V: TRBV6-1; DNA: TGTGCCAGCAGCCGGGATCCCCTCGTAGCCGAGCAGTACTTC; CDR3: CASSRDPLVAEQYF
J: TRBJ2-7; D: NA; size: NA; V: TRBV14; DNA: TGTGCCAGCAGCCAAGATCTGAGGAGGGCGCAGTACTTC; CDR3: CASSQDLRRAQYF
J: TRBJ2-1; D: NA; size: NA; V: TRBV5-4; DNA: TGTGCCAGCAGCTTACGGGAGAACTTCCTGAGGGAGCAGTTCTTC; CDR3: CASSLRENFLREQFF
J: TRBJ2-7; D: NA; size: once; V: TRBV28; DNA: TGTGCCAGCAGACTTAGCGGCGCCGCCTACGAGCAGTACTTC; CDR3: CASRLSGAAYEQYF
J: TRBJ2-3; D: TRBD2; size: NA; V: TRBV7-7; DNA: TGTGCCAGCAGCGCCGGGACTAGCGGGAGGGATACGCAGTATTTT; CDR3: CASSAGTSGRDTQYF
J: TRBJ2-1; D: NA; size: NA; V: TRBV5-6; DNA: TGTGCCAGCAGCTCCGCGCTGAAGGTAGCCAATGAGCAGTTCTTC; CDR3: CASSSALKVANEQFF
J: TRBJ1-4; D: TRBD1; size: once; V: TRBV28; DNA: TGTGCCAGCAGCACGGGACAGAAACTCGAAAAACTGTTTTTT; CDR3: CASSTGQKLEKLFF
J: TRBJ2-5; D: TRBD2; size: NA; V: TRBV19; DNA: TGTGCCAGTAGTATTCCGGGACTAGCGAAATCAGAGACCCAGTACTTC; CDR3: CASSIPGLAKSETQYF
J: TRBJ1-5; D: TRBD1; size: NA; V: TRBV6-6; DNA: TGTGCCAGCAGTCTCCAGGGGGTTGTAGGCAATCAGCCCCAGCATTTT; CDR3: CASSLQGVVGNQPQHF
J: TRBJ2-7; D: TRBD1; size: NA; V: TRBV5-1; DNA: TGCGCCAGCAGCCGCGGACAGGGGGCTTCCTACGAGCAGTACTTC; CDR3: CASSRGQGASYEQYF
J: TRBJ2-7; D: TRBD1; size: once; V: TRBV27; DNA: TGTGCCAGCAGTTTGAATCCGGGACAGGCGTGGAACGAGCAGTACTTC; CDR3: CASSLNPGQAWNEQYF
J: TRBJ2-1; D: TRBD2; size: NA; V: TRBV7-3; DNA: TGTGCCAGCAGCTTAGCTAGCGGGTGGGGCAATGAGCAGTTCTTC; CDR3: CASSLASGWGNEQFF
J: TRBJ2-2; D: NA; size: NA; V: TRBV10-1; DNA: TGCGCCAGCAGACAGGCACTCGGGACCGGGGAGCTGTTTTTT; CDR3: CASRQALGTGELFF
J: TRBJ2-3; D: NA; size: NA; V: TRBV11-2; DNA: TGTGCCAGCAGCCCGTGGGACTCCACAGATACGCAGTATTTT; CDR3: CASSPWDSTDTQYF
J: TRBJ2-5; D: NA; size: once; V: TRBV6-1; DNA: TGTGCCAGCAGTGAAGCAGGGGTGAAAGAGACCCAGTACTTC; CDR3: CASSEAGVKETQYF
J: TRBJ1-3; D: TRBD1; size: once; V: TRBV7-2; DNA: TGTGCCAGCAGCTTAGGGGGACAGGGGATCTCTGGAAACACCATATATTTT; CDR3: CASSLGGQGISGNTIYF
J: TRBJ1-1; D: NA; size: NA; V: TRBV5-5; DNA: TGTGCCAGCTATGTGGGTGAGGGTTCCGGTACTGAAGCTTTCTTT; CDR3: CASYVGEGSGTEAFF
J: TRBJ1-1; D: NA; size: few; V: TRBV7-9; DNA: TGTGCCAGCAGCTTAGACAGGGCCACCGCTGAAGCTTTCTTT; CDR3: CASSLDRATAEAFF
J: TRBJ1-2; D: NA; size: NA; V: TRBV5-4; DNA: TGTGCCAGCAGCTCGGACAGCAACTATGGCTACACCTTC; CDR3: CASSSDSNYGYTF
J: TRBJ2-2; D: NA; size: NA; V: TRBV7-8; DNA: TGTGCCAGCAAGATAGGGGCTACGAACACCGGGGAGCTGTTTTTT; CDR3: CASKIGATNTGELFF
J: TRBJ2-5; D: TRBD1; size: NA; V: TRBV6-5; DNA: TGTGCCAGCAGGCCACTAGACAGGGATCAAGAGACCCAGTACTTC; CDR3: CASRPLDRDQETQYF
J: TRBJ2-1; D: TRBD2; size: NA; V: TRBV28; DNA: TGTGCCAGCAGTCTCACTAGCGGGAGGGCCTCGGTTGAGCAGTTCTTC; CDR3: CASSLTSGRASVEQFF
J: TRBJ2-3; D: TRBD2; size: NA; V: TRBV10-2; DNA: TGCGCCAGCACCCGGGTAGCGGGATTCACAGATACGCAGTATTTT; CDR3: CASTRVAGFTDTQYF
J: TRBJ1-5; D: NA; size: NA; V: TRBV28; DNA: TGTGCCAGCAGTTCCTTAACAGGCGGATTTAATCAGCCCCAGCATTTT; CDR3: CASSSLTGGFNQPQHF
J: TRBJ1-4; D: NA; size: few; V: TRBV11-2; DNA: TGTGCCAGCAGCTCCGACAGTGAAAAACTGTTTTTT; CDR3: CASSSDSEKLFF